The 32 T cell receptor beta chains given below trace back to one sample, sequenced in a study of T cells in Graves' hyperthyroidism and ophthalmopathy. From RNA transcripts, TCR beta CDR3 regions were amplified. HTBI primers were used for first-round RT-PCR of the TCR CDR3. TCRdb passed the multiplex PCR reads through MiXCR, listing each CDR3 protein once. Here the sample spans 350,000 to 450,000 distinct CDR3 sequences, over 11% being singletons. Material for sequencing was blood. The receptors stem from a woman in her fifties or sixties with Graves' hyperthyroidism.

This clonotype came up many times. The chain joins TRBV11-2 to TRBJ2-7; a weak D match, TRBD2 (5 bases). The CDR3 loop spans 13 amino acids. In germline, CDR1 is SGHAT, CDR2 FQNNGV. The ends were cut back, 6 bases at V and 2 bases at J, with 11 bases in the middle. The CDR3 spells CASRAGITYEQYF. The CDR3 bases are TGTGCCAGCAGAGCCGGGATTACCTACGAGCAGTACTTC.

This chain joins TRBV5-1 and TRBJ2-7; TRBD2 matches 12 bases. The CDR3 totals 18 residues. Germline values: CDR1 SGHRS, CDR2 YFSETQ. J gave up 1 base and V 4 bases, and 12 bases lay outside the gene matches. The CDR3 coding sequence is TGCGCCAGCAGCGAGACACTAGCGGGAGGCGCTGCATCCTACGAGCAGTACTTC. As protein: CASSETLAGGAASYEQYF.

This clonotype was observed at least ten times. This rearrangement joins TRBV11-3 to TRBJ1-1; D is unclear. Germline V lookup: CDR1 SGHNT, CDR2 YENEEA. The CDR3 covers 13 residues. V lost 3 bases and J 3 bases, leaving 8 bases between the germline ends. The CDR3 region has the DNA TGTGCCAGCAGCTTCGCTTGGGACACTGAAGCTTTCTTT. Amino acid sequence: CASSFAWDTEAFF. The full variable domain, with the rest looked up from reference TRBV11-3 and TRBJ1-1, is EAGVVQSPRYKIIEKKQPVAFWCNPISGHNTLYWYLQNLGQGPELLIRYENEEAVDDSQLPKDRFSAERLKGVDSTLKIQPAELGDSAVYLCASSFAWDTEAFFGQGTRLTVV.

This clonotype was seen repeatedly, ten times or more. The chain couples TRBV6-5 to TRBJ1-6; weak D call: TRBD1 (5 bases). Trimming pared 0 bases from V and 11 bases from J, leaving 11 bases between. Germline loops: CDR1 MNHEY, CDR2 SVGAGI. The CDR3 is made up of 14 amino acids. CDR3 protein: CASSYSKQGTPLHF. The CDR3 DNA reads TGTGCCAGCAGTTACTCGAAGCAGGGTACACCCCTCCACTTT.

The chain employs TRBV19 and TRBJ2-3, with D tentatively TRBD2 (5 bases). The germline CDR1 and CDR2 sequences are LNHDA and SQIVND (reference sequence). This CDR3 is built from 16 residues. Trimming removed 6 bases at V and 4 bases at J, with 20 bases between. CDR3 sequence (DNA): TGTGCCAGTAGGGCCCATTCGGGGAACCCGGCAGATACGCAGTATTTT. Translated, it gives CASRAHSGNPADTQYF.

The chain combines TRBV5-6 with TRBJ1-3, with D perhaps TRBD1 (6 bases). The ends were cut back, 0 bases at V and 2 bases at J, with 12 bases in the middle. The CDR3 covers 16 residues. The germline V gene encodes CDR1 SGHDT and CDR2 YYEEEE. CDR3 in DNA: TGTGCCAGCAGCTTGGTGGGGGCTCTCACTGGAAACACCATATATTTT. Its protein is CASSLVGALTGNTIYF.

This clonotype was detected many times. The chain has TRBV29-1 and TRBJ2-1; a weak D match, TRBD1 (5 bases). The V gene's germline CDR1 is SQVTM and CDR2 ANQGSEA. The CDR3 length is 13 residues. V was trimmed by 4 bases and J by 7 bases, leaving 14 bases between them. The CDR3 DNA sequence: TGCAGCGTTGTCTCCCGGACATTGAATGAGCAGTTCTTC. Residues: CSVVSRTLNEQFF.

As for this clonotype: This may stem from a read error, because a much larger clone lies one nucleotide away. The V and J genes are TRBV20-1 and TRBJ2-2, with a weak D call TRBD2 (6 bases). The length of the CDR3 is 12 residues. Per germline, CDR1 DFQATT and CDR2 SNEGSKA (reference sequence). The chain's CDR3 is CSAGLGTGGLFF. CDR3 sequence (DNA): TGCAGTGCGGGTCTAGGCACCGGGGGGCTGTTTTTT.

This clonotype was recorded at least ten times. V and J are TRBV30 and TRBJ1-4; D unresolved. The CDR3 has 11 residues. Germline CDR1 and CDR2: GTSNPN and SVGIG (reference sequence). V was trimmed by 8 bases and J by 6 bases, leaving 10 bases between them. The CDR3, as DNA: TGTGCCAGCGGCCGAGATGAAAAACTGTTTTTT. The encoded protein is CASGRDEKLFF.

This clonotype was counted ten times or more. The J gene is TRBJ1-2, the V gene TRBV6-7; D is unclear. TRBV6-7 is assigned to the ORF class and has an uncertain function. The CDR3 length is 13 residues. V was shortened by 5 bases and J by 3 bases, with 10 bases between the two germline ends. The CDR3 is CASSTPSHYGYTF. DNA for the CDR3: TGTGCCAGCAGTACCCCATCCCACTATGGCTACACCTTC.

The table lists this clonotype with many counts. The chain employs TRBV18 and TRBJ2-2; D possibly corresponds to TRBD1 (5 bases). The CDR3 runs to 15 residues. The V end lost 0 bases, the J end lost 5 bases, and 10 bases lay between the germline ends. Germline values: CDR1 KGHSH, CDR2 LQKENI. This CDR3 is CASSPPSGATGELFF. In DNA, the CDR3 is TGTGCCAGCTCACCACCGAGTGGGGCAACCGGGGAGCTGTTTTTT.

Many counts were recorded for this clonotype. The V and J genes are TRBV6-2 or TRBV6-3 and TRBJ1-5; 10 bases are shared with TRBD1. V lost 4 bases and J lost 4; bases outside the gene matches: 4. CDR3 size: 15 residues. The germline V gene has CDR1 MNHEY and CDR2 SVGEGT. Here the CDR3 reads CASSWTGGRNQPQHF. The CDR3 DNA sequence: TGTGCCAGCAGTTGGACAGGGGGGCGGAATCAGCCCCAGCATTTT.

This clonotype appeared many times. The junction does not match germline at one end; this may be a read error. The V gene is TRBV7-9, the J gene TRBJ2-7, with D perhaps TRBD2 (6 bases). The CDR3 extends over 14 amino acids. The germline gives CDR1 SEHNR, CDR2 FQNEAQ (reference sequence). The CDR3 spells CASSWLAEGYAQYF. CDR3 DNA sequence: TGTGCCAGCAGCTGGTTGGCGGAGGGGTACGCGCAGTACTTC. The full variable domain, in which reference TRBV7-9 and TRBJ2-7 provide the parts outside the CDR3, is DTGVSQNPRHKITKRGQNVTFRCDPISEHNRLYWYRQTLGQGPEFLTYFQNEAQLEKSRLLSDRFSAERPKGSFSTLEIQRTEQGDSAMYLCASSWLAEGYAQYFGPGTRLTVT.

This clonotype was seen a handful of times. The chain links TRBV19 to TRBJ1-1; D unresolved. Germline CDR1 LNHDA, CDR2 SQIVND (reference sequence). Trimming stripped 3 bases from V and 2 bases from J, with 16 bases between. This CDR3 comprises 16 residues. The chain's CDR3 is CASSIRGGRINTEAFF. For the CDR3, the DNA is TGTGCCAGTAGTATCCGGGGTGGGAGAATAAACACTGAAGCTTTCTTT.

This clonotype was detected many times. The genes are TRBV18 and TRBJ2-5; D possibly corresponds to TRBD2 (5 bases). The V end was cut by 3 bases, the J end by 1 base, with 12 bases between. Germline loops: CDR1 KGHSH, CDR2 LQKENI. The CDR3 runs 15 residues. The CDR3 DNA is TGTGCCAGCTCACCCTACGACGGACTCCAAGAGACCCAGTACTTC. Protein sequence: CASSPYDGLQETQYF.

Comment on this clonotype: The CDR3 carries no conserved terminal phenylalanine or tryptophan, so it likely arises from a read error. The gene calls are TRBV6-2 or TRBV6-3 and TRBJ2-7; TRBD1 is a possible D gene (6 bases). The CDR3 covers 14 residues. Trimming left V 6 bases short and J 9 bases short, with 21 bases between. Germline CDR1 MNHEY, CDR2 SVGEGT. CDR3 amino acids: CASRWDLKGVRQYL. The CDR3 DNA follows: TGTGCCAGCAGGTGGGACCTTAAGGGGGTGCGGCAGTACCTC.

This clonotype was detected a few times. V usage is TRBV6-1 and J usage is TRBJ1-2; D call uncertain. The germline V gene encodes CDR1 MNHNS and CDR2 SASEGT. This CDR3 spans 16 amino acids. Trimming removed 6 bases from V and 4 bases from J, with 21 bases in between. The CDR3 loop is CASSTSVVGNLYGYTF. In nucleotides, the CDR3 is TGTGCCAGCAGCACCTCTGTTGTCGGAAACCTCTATGGCTACACCTTC.

The J gene is TRBJ2-7, the V gene TRBV20-1; D might be TRBD2 (5 bases). Per germline, CDR1 DFQATT and CDR2 SNEGSKA (reference sequence). The CDR3 covers 15 residues. V lost 6 bases and J 9 bases, leaving 27 bases between the germline ends. The CDR3 reads CSASPAASSHLGQYF. In nucleotides, the CDR3 is TGCAGTGCATCCCCGGCTGCTAGCTCGCACCTGGGGCAGTACTTC.

Ten or more counts support this clonotype. V and J are TRBV4-1 and TRBJ1-1; perhaps TRBD1 as D (6 bases). The length of the CDR3 is 17 residues. Deletions cut 7 bases from V and 2 bases from J, with 23 bases between. Germline V gives CDR1 MGHRA, CDR2 YSYEKL. CDR3 protein: CASKLLGGTRNNTEAFF. CDR3 in DNA: TGCGCCAGCAAACTCCTCGGGGGGACACGCAATAACACTGAAGCTTTCTTT.

There are a few counts of this clonotype. This sequence joins TRBV27 and TRBJ2-2, with D hard to call. This CDR3 has 13 residues. The germline V and J ends were trimmed by 3 bases and 6 bases, with 8 bases remaining between them. CDR1 is MNHEY, CDR2 SMNVEV, per germline (reference sequence). The CDR3 sequence: CASSFRRSGELFF. The CDR3 nucleotides are TGTGCCAGCAGTTTCCGTAGGTCCGGGGAGCTGTTTTTT.

This clonotype was found many times. The chain links TRBV2 to TRBJ2-1, with 12 positions matching TRBD2. After removal of 7 bases from V and 8 bases from J, the junction contained 3 bases not matched to a gene. This CDR3 contains 13 residues. Germline CDR1 reads SNHLY; CDR2 reads FYNNEI. The DNA of the CDR3 is TGTGCCAGCACCCGACTAGCGGGAGATGAGCAGTTCTTC. Translation: CASTRLAGDEQFF.

The chain employs TRBV9 and TRBJ1-2; D remains ambiguous. V was clipped by 1 base and J by 3 bases, with 13 bases between them. The CDR3 length is 15 residues. The germline V gene has CDR1 SGDLS and CDR2 YYNGEE. The CDR3 DNA follows: TGTGCCAGCAGCGTATCTGACGTTCAGGACTATGGCTACACCTTC. As protein: CASSVSDVQDYGYTF.

This clonotype was seen ten or more times. J is TRBJ2-3 and V is TRBV12-3 or TRBV12-4, with D possibly being TRBD2 (6 bases). Trimming took 8 bases from V and 1 from J, leaving 16 bases between them. CDR3 length: 15 amino acids. CDR3 amino acids: CASLNGGVGTDTQYF. The CDR3 DNA sequence: TGTGCCAGCCTTAACGGGGGAGTCGGCACAGATACGCAGTATTTT.

This clonotype was recorded many times. The J gene is TRBJ2-3, the V gene TRBV7-8, with D tentatively TRBD2 (7 bases). Germline values: CDR1 SGHVS, CDR2 FQNEAQ. The germline V and J ends were trimmed by 7 bases and 3 bases, with 17 bases remaining between them. There are 15 residues in the CDR3. CDR3 DNA: TGTGCCAGCAAGCGGGGTCAGGGGAGGACAGATACGCAGTATTTT. This encodes CASKRGQGRTDTQYF.

Regarding this clonotype: A much larger clone is a single base away; this may be a read error. The J gene is TRBJ2-5, the V gene TRBV9, with TRBD1 identical over 10 bases. The CDR3 totals 15 residues. Looked up from germline, CDR1 is SGDLS and CDR2 is YYNGEE. CDR3 nucleotides: TGTACCAGCAGCGTAGGGACAGGGGAGCAAGAGACCCAGTACTTC. As protein: CTSSVGTGEQETQYF.

The sample holds many counts of this clonotype. This chain links TRBV2 with TRBJ1-1; the D gene is possibly TRBD1 (6 bases). Germline CDR1 SNHLY, CDR2 FYNNEI. Deletions cut 7 bases from V and 8 bases from J, with 8 bases between. The CDR3 has 10 amino acids. The CDR3 DNA sequence: TGTGCCAGCATCGGGACAGAAGCTTTCTTT. Amino acid sequence: CASIGTEAFF.

This clonotype was seen repeatedly, ten times or more. V usage is TRBV2 and J usage is TRBJ1-1; TRBD1 matches at 9 bases. Trimming at V came to 6 bases and at J to 7 bases, leaving 9 bases not matched to a gene. From germline, CDR1 is SNHLY and CDR2 FYNNEI. The CDR3 is 14 amino acids. Written as DNA, the CDR3 is TGTGCCAGCAGCCTGGGACAGGGTAACGGTGAAGCTTTCTTT. Translated, it gives CASSLGQGNGEAFF.

This chain links TRBV20-1 with TRBJ1-1; the match to TRBD1 covers 7 bases. Germline lookup yields CDR1 DFQATT and CDR2 SNEGSKA (reference sequence). The CDR3 runs 14 residues. Trimming took 5 bases from V and 5 from J; bases not matched to a gene: 11. The CDR3 DNA follows: TGCAGTGCTCAACTCAGACAGGGAGGAACTGAAGCTTTCTTT. Its translation is CSAQLRQGGTEAFF.

This clonotype was picked up many times. The chain carries TRBV12-3 or TRBV12-4 and TRBJ1-5; a weak D match, TRBD1 (5 bases). This CDR3 is built from 13 residues. The V end lost 4 bases, the J end lost 6 bases, and 10 bases lay between the germline ends. The CDR3 nucleotides read TGTGCCAGCAGTTCGCCAGGGATTCAGCCCCAGCATTTT. Translating gives CASSSPGIQPQHF.

This clonotype was found many times. One end of the junction does not line up with germline, which may come from a read error. The chain couples TRBV7-7 to TRBJ2-1, with 7 nucleotides matching TRBD1. The CDR3 length is 13 residues. Germline lookup yields CDR1 SSHAT and CDR2 FNYEAQ (reference sequence). The CDR3 DNA follows: TGTGCTAGCAGCCTCGACAGGGACAATGAGCAGTTCTTC. Amino acids: CASSLDRDNEQFF. Using reference TRBV7-7 and TRBJ2-1 for the parts outside the CDR3, the full variable domain is GAGVSQSPRYKVTKRGQDVTLRCDPISSHATLYWYQQALGQGPEFLTYFNYEAQPDKSGLPSDRFSAERPEGSISTLTIQRTEQRDSAMYRCASSLDRDNEQFFGPGTRLTVL.

This clonotype occurred a few times. The V call is TRBV5-1, the J call TRBJ2-3; D possibly corresponds to TRBD2 (6 bases). The CDR3 is made up of 16 amino acids. Germline loops: CDR1 SGHRS, CDR2 YFSETQ. V was pared by 2 bases and J by 2 bases, with 15 bases between. DNA of the CDR3: TGCGCCAGCAGCTTTGGGGGAGGCGGTTCCACAGATACGCAGTATTTT. Its translation is CASSFGGGGSTDTQYF.

With respect to this clonotype: This sequence may be a read error, since a much larger clone differs from it by one base. The chain couples TRBV30 to TRBJ2-7; D gene unclear. Germline CDR1 is GTSNPN and CDR2 is SVGIG (reference sequence). The CDR3 is made up of 11 amino acids. For the CDR3, the DNA is TGTCCCTGGAGTGTTCGAGACGAGCAGTACTTC. Protein sequence: CPWSVRDEQYF.